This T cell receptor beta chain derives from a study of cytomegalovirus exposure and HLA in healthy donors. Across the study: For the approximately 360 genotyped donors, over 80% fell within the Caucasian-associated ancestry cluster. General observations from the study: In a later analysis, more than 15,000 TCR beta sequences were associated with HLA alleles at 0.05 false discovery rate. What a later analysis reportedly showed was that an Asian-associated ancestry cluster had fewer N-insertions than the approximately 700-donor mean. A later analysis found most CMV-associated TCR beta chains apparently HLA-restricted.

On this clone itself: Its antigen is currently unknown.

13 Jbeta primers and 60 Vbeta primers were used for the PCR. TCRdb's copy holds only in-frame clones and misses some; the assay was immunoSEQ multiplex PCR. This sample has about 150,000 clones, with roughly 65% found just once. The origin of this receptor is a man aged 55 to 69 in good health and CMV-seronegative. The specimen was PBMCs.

The CDR3 nucleotides read TGTGCCAGCAGTGGGGACAGGGAAGGCGAGCAGTACTTC. This codes for CASSGDREGEQYF. The V and J genes are TRBV6-6 and TRBJ2-7, with 9 bases identical to TRBD1. From germline, CDR1 is MNHNY and CDR2 SVGAGI (reference sequence). This CDR3 has 13 amino acids. Trimming removed 5 bases from V and 6 bases from J; junction bases left unmatched: 5.